The entry below describes one T cell receptor (beta chain). The antigen it recognizes is unknown. There are no base qualities to consult, and no much larger clone falls within one base. The collaborating institutions used their own protocols to collect whole blood in K2EDTA tubes. For TCRbeta analysis, collaborators shipped samples as frozen whole blood, isolated PBMCs, or DNA extracted from either of those sample types. This record comes from a study of blood T cell repertoires in COVID-19 (TCRdb year 2020). Context from the whole study: Samples covering the acute and convalescent phases of COVID-19 were provided by collaborators in the United States, Italy and Spain. Where HLA class I and class II types were available, the types were taken from metadata supplied by the sample provider, not from assay-based typing. Deeply sampled blood TCRbeta repertoires from subjects exposed to, actively infected with, or recovered from COVID-19 were included in the dataset. Samples were obtained from the ongoing ImmuneRACE study (first 160 participants) and from 1,200 or so subjects provided by 6 global collaborators. The sample metadata nearly always contained a de-identified subject ID, COVID-19 status, age in years and sex. The repertoires were released in a freely available public database meant as a resource for research on the immune response to SARS-CoV-2. The material from the prospective study consisted of cDNA or gDNA derived from T cells, B-cell-depleted T cells, or PBMCs. Overall results and qualifications from the work: The quantity of clinical and demographic metadata differed by source and by participant and was supplied without curation.

The immunoSEQ Assay, a bias-controlled multiplex PCR, was used to amplify TCRbeta CDR3 regions from genomic DNA. On the authors' methods: Nucleated cell counts per sample were estimated from amplification of reference gene primers within the assay. To quantify the absolute abundance of each unique TCRbeta CDR3 rearrangement, sequence reads were collapsed and filtered. Productive Simpson clonality was computed per sample as the square root of Simpson's diversity index over productive rearrangements. As stored in TCRdb, this immuneACCESS dataset retains in-frame rearrangements with V and J assigned. A fraction of the clones does not appear; measured against another copy, unresolved V genes explain less than half of the discrepancy, and the remainder lacks a known reason. Clone size and the V and J calls come from that table; the DNA yielded D and trimming. In all, the sample holds roughly 78,000 clones, and approximately 88% of those were seen once. Jointly, the top ten make up over 25% of the sample.

This TCR was recovered from a man between 45 and 60 years old with acute or convalescent COVID-19. Sequenced sample: peripheral blood.

At the DNA level, the sequence is TGCGCCAGCAGCTTAGGGAGGGTTGGGGACACTGAAGCTTTCTTT. Its amino acids are CASSLGRVGDTEAFF. The V and J segments used are TRBV5-1 and TRBJ1-1; the D gene cannot be named for sure. V is reduced by 2 bases and J by 3 bases, leaving a spacing of 14 bases between them. Including the terminal cysteine and phenylalanine, the CDR3 comprises 15 residues. Only the CDR3 region is kept as DNA, spanning 45 bases read in frame from base 1. Per the germline V gene, SGHRS is the CDR1 and YFSETQ is the CDR2.